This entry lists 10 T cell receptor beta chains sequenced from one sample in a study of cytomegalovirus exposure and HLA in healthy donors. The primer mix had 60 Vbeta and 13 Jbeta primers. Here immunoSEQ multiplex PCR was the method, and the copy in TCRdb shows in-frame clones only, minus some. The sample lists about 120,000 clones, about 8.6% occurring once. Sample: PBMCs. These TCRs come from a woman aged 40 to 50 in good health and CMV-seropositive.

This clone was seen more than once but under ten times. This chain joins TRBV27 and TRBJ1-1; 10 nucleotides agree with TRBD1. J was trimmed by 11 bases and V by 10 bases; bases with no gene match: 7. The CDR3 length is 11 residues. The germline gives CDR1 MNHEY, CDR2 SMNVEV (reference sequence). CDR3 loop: CATRQGADAFF. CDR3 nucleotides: TGTGCCACTCGACAGGGGGCAGATGCTTTCTTT.

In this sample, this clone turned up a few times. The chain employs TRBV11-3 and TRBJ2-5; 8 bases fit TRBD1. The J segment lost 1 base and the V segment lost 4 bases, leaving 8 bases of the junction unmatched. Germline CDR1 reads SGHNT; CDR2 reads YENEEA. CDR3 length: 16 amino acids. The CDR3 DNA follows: TGTGCCAGCAGCTCCGGACAGGGCCTCCTCCAAGAGACCCAGTACTTC. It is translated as CASSSGQGLLQETQYF.

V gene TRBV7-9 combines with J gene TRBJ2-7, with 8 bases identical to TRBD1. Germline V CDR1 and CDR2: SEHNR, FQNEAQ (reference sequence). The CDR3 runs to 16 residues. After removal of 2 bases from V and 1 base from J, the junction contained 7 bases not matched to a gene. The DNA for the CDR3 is TGTGCCAGCAGCTTACCGACGGGACAGGTTTCCTACGAGCAGTACTTC. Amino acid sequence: CASSLPTGQVSYEQYF.

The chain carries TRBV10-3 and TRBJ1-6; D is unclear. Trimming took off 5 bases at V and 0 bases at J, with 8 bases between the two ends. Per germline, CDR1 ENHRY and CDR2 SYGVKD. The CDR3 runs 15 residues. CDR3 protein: CAISSPDSYNSPLHF. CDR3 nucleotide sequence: TGTGCCATCAGTTCGCCAGACTCCTATAATTCACCCCTCCACTTT.

CDR3 DNA sequence: TGTGCCACCAGCAGAGATTCCCTGATTCCTAGCGGGGGGGACAATGAGCAGTTCTTC. This encodes CATSRDSLIPSGGDNEQFF. The V and J genes are TRBV15 and TRBJ2-1, with 12 bases identical to TRBD2. The V and J ends lost 0 bases and 5 bases, in that order; junction bases with no gene match: 11. Germline lookup yields CDR1 LNHNV and CDR2 YYDKDF (reference sequence). The CDR3 sequence is 19 residues long.

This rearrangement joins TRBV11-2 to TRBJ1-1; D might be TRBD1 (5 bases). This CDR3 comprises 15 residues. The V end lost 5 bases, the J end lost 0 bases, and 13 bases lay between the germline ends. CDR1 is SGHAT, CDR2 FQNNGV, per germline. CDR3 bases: TGTGCCAGCAGCCGTCGGGGGGGTATGAACACTGAAGCTTTCTTT. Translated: CASSRRGGMNTEAFF.

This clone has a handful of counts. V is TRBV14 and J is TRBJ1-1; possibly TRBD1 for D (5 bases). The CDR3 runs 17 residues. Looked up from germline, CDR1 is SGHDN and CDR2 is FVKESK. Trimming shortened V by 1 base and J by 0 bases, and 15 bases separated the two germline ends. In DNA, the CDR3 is TGTGCCAGCAGCCAAGTAGGAAACAGGAACATGAACACTGAAGCTTTCTTT. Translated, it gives CASSQVGNRNMNTEAFF.

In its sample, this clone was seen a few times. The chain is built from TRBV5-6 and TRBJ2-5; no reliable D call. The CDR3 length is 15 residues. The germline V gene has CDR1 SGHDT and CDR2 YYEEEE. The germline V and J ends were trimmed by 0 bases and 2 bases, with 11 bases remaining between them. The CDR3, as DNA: TGTGCCAGCAGCTTGGCCAGTCTTGAACAAGAGACCCAGTACTTC. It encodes CASSLASLEQETQYF.

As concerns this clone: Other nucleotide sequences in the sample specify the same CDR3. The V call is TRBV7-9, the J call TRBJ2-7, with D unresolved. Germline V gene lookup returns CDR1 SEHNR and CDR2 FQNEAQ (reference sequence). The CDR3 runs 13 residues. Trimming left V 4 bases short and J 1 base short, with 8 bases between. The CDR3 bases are TGTGCCAGCAGCTCCTCGGGTTCCTACGAGCAGTACTTC. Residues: CASSSSGSYEQYF.

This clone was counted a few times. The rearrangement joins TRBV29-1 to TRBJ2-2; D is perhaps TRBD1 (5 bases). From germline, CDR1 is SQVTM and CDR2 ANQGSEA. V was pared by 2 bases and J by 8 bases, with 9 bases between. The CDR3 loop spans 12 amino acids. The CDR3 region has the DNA TGCAGCGTTGAACCAGGGTCAGGGGAGCTGTTTTTT. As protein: CSVEPGSGELFF.